The 21 T cell receptor beta chains listed next were all sequenced from one sample in a study of beta chain features in type 1 diabetes. Investigators reverse transcribed all isolated RNA, so they sequenced expressed TCRB transcripts. The protocol was immunoSEQ multiplex PCR, while the TCRdb copy is restricted to in-frame clones and leaves out a portion. In the table there are 810,000 or so clones, roughly a sixth of which are singletons. Sample: naive CD4+ T cells from blood. The receptor source for this set is a woman between 18 and 29 years old in good health.

The chain has TRBV10-3 and TRBJ2-7; 8 bases fit TRBD2. Germline loops: CDR1 ENHRY, CDR2 SYGVKD. With 10 bases clipped from V and 1 base from J, the junction kept 9 bases outside the gene matches. The CDR3 is 14 amino acids. CDR3 in DNA: TGTGCCACCGGAGAGAAGCGGGAGTCCTACGAGCAGTACTTC. Its protein is CATGEKRESYEQYF.

The V and J genes are TRBV28 and TRBJ2-7; 8 bases match TRBD1. The CDR3 is made up of 14 amino acids. Germline values: CDR1 MDHEN, CDR2 SYDVKM. V was pared by 4 bases and J by 4 bases, with 6 bases of the junction left unmatched. CDR3 nucleotide sequence: TGTGCCAGCAGTTCCGGACAGGGCAGGTACGAGCAGTACTTC. It specifies CASSSGQGRYEQYF.

The table lists this clone with a few counts. The rearrangement uses TRBV7-2 and TRBJ2-5; maybe TRBD2 (6 bases). V was pared by 5 bases and J by 9 bases, with 25 bases between. The CDR3 loop spans 16 amino acids. Germline-derived CDR1 and CDR2 are SGHTA and FQGNSA. CDR3 DNA: TGTGCCAGCAGCCCTTCTGGGCGGAGGGGTCTCTCCCCCCAGTACTTC. Protein: CASSPSGRRGLSPQYF.

This clone was observed a few times. The V and J genes are TRBV29-1 and TRBJ1-1; D gene unclear. This CDR3 comprises 13 residues. In germline, CDR1 is SQVTM, CDR2 ANQGSEA. The germline V and J ends were trimmed by 7 bases and 4 bases, with 16 bases remaining between them. Here the CDR3 DNA reads TGCAGCGGTATCCGGCAGGCCATCACTGAAGCTTTCTTT. Encoded protein: CSGIRQAITEAFF.

This clone was seen a handful of times. The chain recombines TRBV27 with TRBJ2-7; D ambiguous. The length of the CDR3 is 13 residues. CDR1 MNHEY and CDR2 SMNVEV come from the germline V gene (reference sequence). Trimming removed 8 bases at V and 3 bases at J, with 14 bases between. This chain's CDR3 is CASHFPILYEQYF. DNA for the CDR3: TGTGCCAGCCATTTCCCAATACTCTACGAGCAGTACTTC.

This clone was seen a handful of times. The V call is TRBV6-6, the J call TRBJ1-4; D gene unclear. CDR3 length equals 15 residues. CDR1 is MNHNY and CDR2 is SVGAGI in the germline V gene (reference sequence). With 4 bases removed from V and 4 bases from J, the gap between germline ends came to 13 bases. The CDR3 reads CASSFEQRVNEKLFF. Written as DNA, the CDR3 is TGTGCCAGCAGTTTCGAGCAGAGAGTTAATGAAAAACTGTTTTTT.

A word on this clone: A much larger clone lies one base from this, so it may be a read error. This sequence joins TRBV27 and TRBJ2-7; the D is unclear. CDR3 length: 10 amino acids. CDR1 is MNHEY, CDR2 SMNVEV, per germline (reference sequence). The V end was cut by 4 bases, the J end by 4 bases, with 2 bases between. This chain's CDR3 is CASSWYEQYF. As DNA, the CDR3 is TGTGCCAGCAGTTGGTACGAGCAGTACTTC.

This clone has just a few counts. The V call is TRBV15, the J call TRBJ2-1, with D unclear. Trimming took off 1 base at V and 7 bases at J, with 11 bases between the two ends. CDR1 is LNHNV and CDR2 is YYDKDF in the germline V gene (reference sequence). The CDR3 is 14 amino acids. CDR3: CATSRGLSRNEQFF. As DNA, the CDR3 is TGTGCCACCAGCAGAGGCCTCTCCCGGAATGAGCAGTTCTTC.

This rearrangement joins TRBV29-1 to TRBJ1-5; no definite D call. The V and J ends lost 5 bases and 0 bases respectively, with 8 bases between them. The CDR3 has 13 residues. Germline V gives CDR1 SQVTM, CDR2 ANQGSEA. The CDR3 protein is CSVQRDSNQPQHF. The CDR3 DNA sequence: TGCAGCGTTCAAAGAGATAGCAATCAGCCCCAGCATTTT. The full variable domain, completed using reference TRBV29-1 and TRBJ1-5, is SAVISQKPSRDICQRGTSLTIQCQVDSQVTMMFWYRQQPGQSLTLIATANQGSEATYESGFVIDKFPISRPNLTFSTLTVSNMSPEDSSIYLCSVQRDSNQPQHFGDGTRLSIL.

This chain connects TRBV18 to TRBJ1-3; a possible D gene is TRBD1 (6 bases). The CDR3 extends over 15 amino acids. V was cut by 2 bases and J by 4 bases, with 12 bases left in between. Germline loops: CDR1 KGHSH, CDR2 LQKENI. CDR3 amino acids: CASSPAGEEGNTIYF. CDR3 sequence (DNA): TGTGCCAGCTCACCAGCAGGGGAGGAAGGAAACACCATATATTTT.

V gene TRBV7-9 combines with J gene TRBJ2-7; no clear D gene. V lost 3 bases, J lost 1 base, and 13 bases lay in between. The CDR3 spans 15 residues. Germline CDR1 reads SEHNR; CDR2 reads FQNEAQ (reference sequence). This CDR3 reads CASSFGGGRSYEQYF. As DNA, the CDR3 is TGTGCCAGCAGCTTTGGTGGTGGCAGATCCTACGAGCAGTACTTC.

The V call is TRBV7-8, the J call TRBJ1-5; unclear D gene. There are 17 residues in the CDR3. Germline V gives CDR1 SGHVS, CDR2 FQNEAQ. V lost 1 base, J lost 1 base, and 14 bases lay in between. The CDR3 DNA sequence: TGTGCCAGCAGCTTAGTCCTGGGGATGGCAAGCAATCAGCCCCAGCATTTT. Translated: CASSLVLGMASNQPQHF.

This clone appeared a few times. The chain couples TRBV5-1 to TRBJ2-3; D uncertain. The V end lost 4 bases, the J end lost 3 bases, and 12 bases lay between the germline ends. Per germline, CDR1 SGHRS and CDR2 YFSETQ. The CDR3 sequence is 14 residues long. DNA of the CDR3: TGCGCCAGCAGCGAAGTCTTGGCTACAGATACGCAGTATTTT. It specifies CASSEVLATDTQYF.

The table lists this clone with a few counts. This rearrangement joins TRBV7-9 to TRBJ1-5; D remains ambiguous. The V and J ends lost 5 bases and 2 bases respectively, with 13 bases between them. The length of the CDR3 is 15 residues. CDR1 and CDR2 from the germline V gene are SEHNR and FQNEAQ (reference sequence). The CDR3 DNA reads as TGTGCCAGCAGCCGCGGGGTATTGGGCAATCAGCCCCAGCATTTT. Translation: CASSRGVLGNQPQHF. Full variable domain (rest looked up from reference TRBV7-9 and TRBJ1-5): DTGVSQNPRHKITKRGQNVTFRCDPISEHNRLYWYRQTLGQGPEFLTYFQNEAQLEKSRLLSDRFSAERPKGSFSTLEIQRTEQGDSAMYLCASSRGVLGNQPQHFGDGTRLSIL.

The chain combines TRBV30 with TRBJ2-2; 7 bases fit TRBD2. CDR3 length: 16 residues. Germline CDR1 reads GTSNPN; CDR2 reads SVGIG (reference sequence). V shed 3 bases and J 7 bases; nucleotides not matched to a gene: 14. The CDR3 DNA is TGTGCCTGGAGGAAGAATTGCGCAGGGAGGGTCGGGGAGCTGTTTTTT. It is translated as CAWRKNCAGRVGELFF.

This sequence joins TRBV30 and TRBJ1-1; D ambiguous. Germline-derived CDR1 and CDR2 are GTSNPN and SVGIG (reference sequence). This CDR3 region has 13 residues. V lost 0 bases and J 2 bases, leaving 7 bases between the germline ends. The CDR3 nucleotides are TGTGCCTGGAGTGTAGGGCCCAACACTGAAGCTTTCTTT. Its translation: CAWSVGPNTEAFF. The full variable domain, its missing parts supplied by reference TRBV30 and TRBJ1-1, is SQTIHQWPATLVQPVGSPLSLECTVEGTSNPNLYWYRQAAGRGLQLLFYSVGIGQISSEVPQNLSASRPQDRQFILSSKKLLLSDSGFYLCAWSVGPNTEAFFGQGTRLTVV.

This chain links TRBV2 with TRBJ2-7; D call uncertain. Germline V lookup: CDR1 SNHLY, CDR2 FYNNEI. The CDR3 runs to 14 residues. V lost 1 base and J 2 bases, leaving 9 bases between the germline ends. The CDR3: CASSEDRFPYEQYF. In DNA form, the CDR3 reads TGTGCCAGCAGTGAAGATAGGTTTCCCTACGAGCAGTACTTC.

This clone turned up a few times. The V call is TRBV28, the J call TRBJ1-5; 7 bases are a match to TRBD1. The CDR3 consists of 14 residues. Unmatched junction bases numbered 7, after V lost 11 bases and J lost 0 bases. Per the germline V gene, CDR1 is MDHEN and CDR2 is SYDVKM. The CDR3 is CAAQGHYSNQPQHF. DNA for the CDR3: TGTGCCGCACAGGGGCATTATAGCAATCAGCCCCAGCATTTT.

This chain links TRBV5-1 with TRBJ2-3; no clear D gene. Trimming cost V 8 bases and J 5 bases, with 3 bases left between them. The germline gives CDR1 SGHRS, CDR2 YFSETQ. This CDR3 spans 9 amino acids. The CDR3 loop reads CAREDTQYF. The DNA for the CDR3 is TGCGCCAGGGAAGATACGCAGTATTTT.

V usage is TRBV28 and J usage is TRBJ1-2, with D tentatively TRBD1 (5 bases). Trimming shortened V by 5 bases and J by 5 bases, and 15 bases separated the two germline ends. The CDR3 totals 14 residues. Germline-derived CDR1 and CDR2 are MDHEN and SYDVKM. The CDR3 nucleotides are TGTGCCAGCAGTGACACCAGGGAGGGATATGGCTACACCTTC. Translated: CASSDTREGYGYTF.

This clone has more than one count but fewer than ten. The chain has TRBV6-6 and TRBJ2-1; D unresolved. Per the germline V gene, CDR1 is MNHNY and CDR2 is SVGAGI (reference sequence). V was shortened by 1 base and J by 8 bases, with 9 bases between the two germline ends. CDR3 size: 13 residues. CDR3 sequence (DNA): TGTGCCAGCAGTTACTTAGTTTCCGATGAGCAGTTCTTC. It codes for CASSYLVSDEQFF.